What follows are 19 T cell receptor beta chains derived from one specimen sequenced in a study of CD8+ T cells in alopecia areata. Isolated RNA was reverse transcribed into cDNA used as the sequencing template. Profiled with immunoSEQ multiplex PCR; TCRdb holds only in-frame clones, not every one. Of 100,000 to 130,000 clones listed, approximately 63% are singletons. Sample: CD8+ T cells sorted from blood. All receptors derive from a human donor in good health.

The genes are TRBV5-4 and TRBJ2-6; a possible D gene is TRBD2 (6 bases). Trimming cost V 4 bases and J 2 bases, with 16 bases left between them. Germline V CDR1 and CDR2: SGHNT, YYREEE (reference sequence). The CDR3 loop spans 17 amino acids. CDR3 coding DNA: TGTGCCAGCAGCCAAGATAGTGGGGGGACTGGGGCCAACGTCCTGACTTTC. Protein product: CASSQDSGGTGANVLTF.

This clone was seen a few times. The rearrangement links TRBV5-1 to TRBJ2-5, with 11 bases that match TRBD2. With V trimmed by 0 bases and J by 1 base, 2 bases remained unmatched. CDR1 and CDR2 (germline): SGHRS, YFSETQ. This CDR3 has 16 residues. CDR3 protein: CASSLVLAGGQETQYF. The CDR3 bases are TGCGCCAGCAGCTTGGTTCTAGCGGGGGGCCAAGAGACCCAGTACTTC.

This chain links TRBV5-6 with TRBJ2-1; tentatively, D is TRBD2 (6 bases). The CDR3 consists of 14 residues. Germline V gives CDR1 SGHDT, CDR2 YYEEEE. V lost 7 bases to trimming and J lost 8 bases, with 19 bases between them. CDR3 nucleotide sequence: TGTGCCAGCCTCTTCGGGGTCGGGGGAGATGAGCAGTTCTTC. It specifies CASLFGVGGDEQFF.

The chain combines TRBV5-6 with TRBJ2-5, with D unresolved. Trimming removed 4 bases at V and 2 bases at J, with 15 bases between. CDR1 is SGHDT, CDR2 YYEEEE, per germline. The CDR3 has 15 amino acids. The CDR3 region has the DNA TGTGCCAGCAGCGAGCCGGTGGGTGAGCAAGAGACCCAGTACTTC. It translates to CASSEPVGEQETQYF.

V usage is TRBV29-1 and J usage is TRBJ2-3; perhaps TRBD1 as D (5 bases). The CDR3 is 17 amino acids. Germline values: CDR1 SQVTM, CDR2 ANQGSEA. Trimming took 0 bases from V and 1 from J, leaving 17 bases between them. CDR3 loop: CSVEDFPLGPGTDTQYF. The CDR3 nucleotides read TGCAGCGTTGAAGATTTCCCCCTGGGGCCCGGCACAGATACGCAGTATTTT.

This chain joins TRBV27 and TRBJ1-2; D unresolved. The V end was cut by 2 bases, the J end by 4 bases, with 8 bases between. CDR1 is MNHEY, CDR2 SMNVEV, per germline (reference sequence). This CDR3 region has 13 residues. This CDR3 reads CASSLHRAYGYTF. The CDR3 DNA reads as TGTGCCAGCAGTTTACACAGAGCCTATGGCTACACCTTC.

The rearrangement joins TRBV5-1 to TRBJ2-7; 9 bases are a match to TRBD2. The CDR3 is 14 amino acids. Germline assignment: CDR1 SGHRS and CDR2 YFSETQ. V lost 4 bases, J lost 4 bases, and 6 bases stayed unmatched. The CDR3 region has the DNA TGCGCCAGCAGCATTAGCGGGGGAGGATACGAGCAGTACTTC. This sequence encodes CASSISGGGYEQYF. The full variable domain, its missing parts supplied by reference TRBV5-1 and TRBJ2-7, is KAGVTQTPRYLIKTRGQQVTLSCSPISGHRSVSWYQQTPGQGLQFLFEYFSETQRNKGNFPGRFSGRQFSNSRSEMNVSTLELGDSALYLCASSISGGGYEQYFGPGTRLTVT.

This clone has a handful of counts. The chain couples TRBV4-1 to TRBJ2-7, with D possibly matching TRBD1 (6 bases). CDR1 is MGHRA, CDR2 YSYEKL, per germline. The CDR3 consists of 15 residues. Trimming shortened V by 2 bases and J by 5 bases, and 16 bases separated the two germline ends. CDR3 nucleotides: TGCGCCAGCAGCCAAAGCTCACGGGCAGGGGACGAGCAGTACTTC. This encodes CASSQSSRAGDEQYF.

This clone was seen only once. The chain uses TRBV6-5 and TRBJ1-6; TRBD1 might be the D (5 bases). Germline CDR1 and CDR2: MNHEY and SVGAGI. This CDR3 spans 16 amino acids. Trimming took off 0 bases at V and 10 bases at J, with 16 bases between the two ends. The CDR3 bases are TGTGCCAGCAGTTACTCAGAAAGGGGTCGAGGATCACCCCTCCACTTT. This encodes CASSYSERGRGSPLHF.

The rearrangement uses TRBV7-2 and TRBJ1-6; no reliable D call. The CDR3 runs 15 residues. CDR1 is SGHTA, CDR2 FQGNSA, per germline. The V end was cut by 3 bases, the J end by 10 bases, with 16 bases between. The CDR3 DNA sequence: TGTGCCAGCAGCTTCATCGAACTGGAGCGGTCACCCCTCCACTTT. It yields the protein CASSFIELERSPLHF.

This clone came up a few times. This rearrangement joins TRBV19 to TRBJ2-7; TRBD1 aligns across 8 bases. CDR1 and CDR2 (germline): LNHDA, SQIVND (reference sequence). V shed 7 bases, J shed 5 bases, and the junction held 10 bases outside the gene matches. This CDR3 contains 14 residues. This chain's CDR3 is CASTDGQGAHEQYF. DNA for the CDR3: TGTGCCAGTACCGACGGACAGGGTGCCCACGAGCAGTACTTC.

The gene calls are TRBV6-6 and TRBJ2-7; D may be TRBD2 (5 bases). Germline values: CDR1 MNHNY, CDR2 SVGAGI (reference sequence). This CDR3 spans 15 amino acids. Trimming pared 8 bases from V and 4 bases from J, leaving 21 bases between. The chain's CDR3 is CASYGVSGSRYEQYF. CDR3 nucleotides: TGTGCCAGCTACGGGGTCAGCGGTTCCCGATACGAGCAGTACTTC.

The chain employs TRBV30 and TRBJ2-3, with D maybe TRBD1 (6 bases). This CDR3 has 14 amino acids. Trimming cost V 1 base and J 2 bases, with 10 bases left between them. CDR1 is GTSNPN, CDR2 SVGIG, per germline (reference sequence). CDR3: CAWSAGGHTDTQYF. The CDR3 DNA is TGTGCCTGGAGTGCTGGGGGACACACAGATACGCAGTATTTT.

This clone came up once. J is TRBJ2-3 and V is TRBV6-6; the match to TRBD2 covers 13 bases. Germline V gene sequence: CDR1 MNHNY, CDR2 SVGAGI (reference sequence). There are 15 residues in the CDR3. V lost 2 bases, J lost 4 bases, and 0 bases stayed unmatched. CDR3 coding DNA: TGTGCCAGCAGTTACGGGACTAGCGGGGCAGATACGCAGTATTTT. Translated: CASSYGTSGADTQYF.

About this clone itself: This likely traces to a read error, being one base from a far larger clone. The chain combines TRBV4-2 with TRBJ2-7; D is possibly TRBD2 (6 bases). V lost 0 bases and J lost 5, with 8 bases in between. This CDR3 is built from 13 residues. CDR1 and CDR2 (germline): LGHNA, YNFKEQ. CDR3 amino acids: CASSQEGGDEQYF. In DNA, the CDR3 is TGTGCCAGCAGCCAAGAAGGCGGGGACGAGCAGTACTTC.

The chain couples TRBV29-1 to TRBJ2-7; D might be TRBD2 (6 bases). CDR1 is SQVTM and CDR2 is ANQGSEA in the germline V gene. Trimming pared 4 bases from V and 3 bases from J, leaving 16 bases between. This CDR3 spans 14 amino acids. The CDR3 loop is CSVAGRGISYEQYF. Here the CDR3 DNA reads TGCAGCGTTGCGGGGCGGGGAATAAGCTACGAGCAGTACTTC.

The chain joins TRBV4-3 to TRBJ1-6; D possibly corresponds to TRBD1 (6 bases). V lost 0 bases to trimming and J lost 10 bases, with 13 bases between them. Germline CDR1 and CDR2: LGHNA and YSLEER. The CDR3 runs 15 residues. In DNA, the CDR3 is TGCGCCAGCAGCCAAGATACAGGGAGAGGATCACCCCTCCACTTT. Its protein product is CASSQDTGRGSPLHF.

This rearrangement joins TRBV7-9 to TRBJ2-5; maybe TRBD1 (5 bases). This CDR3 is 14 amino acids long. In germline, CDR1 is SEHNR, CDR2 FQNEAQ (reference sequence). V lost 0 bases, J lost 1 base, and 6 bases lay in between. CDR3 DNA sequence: TGTGCCAGCAGCTTAGCGGACATCCAAGAGACCCAGTACTTC. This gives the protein CASSLADIQETQYF.

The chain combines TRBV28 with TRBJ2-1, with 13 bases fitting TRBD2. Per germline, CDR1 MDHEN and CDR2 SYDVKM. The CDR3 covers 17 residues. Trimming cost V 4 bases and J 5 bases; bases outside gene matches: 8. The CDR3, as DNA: TGTGCCAGCAGTTGGACTAGCGGGGGACGTTTCGACAATGAGCAGTTCTTC. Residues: CASSWTSGGRFDNEQFF. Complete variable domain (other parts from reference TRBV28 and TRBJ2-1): DVKVTQSSRYLVKRTGEKVFLECVQDMDHENMFWYRQDPGLGLRLIYFSYDVKMKEKGDIPEGYSVSREKKERFSLILESASTNQTSMYLCASSWTSGGRFDNEQFFGPGTRLTVL.